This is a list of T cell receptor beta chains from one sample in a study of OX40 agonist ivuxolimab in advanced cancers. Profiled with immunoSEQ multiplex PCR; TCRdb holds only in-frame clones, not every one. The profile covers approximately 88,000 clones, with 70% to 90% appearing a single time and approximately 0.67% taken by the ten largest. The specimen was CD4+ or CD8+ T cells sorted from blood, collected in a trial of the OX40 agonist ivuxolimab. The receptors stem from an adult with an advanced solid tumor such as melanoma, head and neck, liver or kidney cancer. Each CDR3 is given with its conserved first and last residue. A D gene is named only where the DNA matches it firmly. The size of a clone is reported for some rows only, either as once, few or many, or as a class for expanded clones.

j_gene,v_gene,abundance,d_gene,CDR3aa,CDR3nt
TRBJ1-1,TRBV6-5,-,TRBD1,CASRPHTGATEAFF,TGTGCCAGCAGACCCCATACAGGGGCTACTGAAGCTTTCTTT
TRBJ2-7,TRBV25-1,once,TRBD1,CASSRAGTGIYEQYF,TGTGCCAGCAGCAGAGCCGGGACAGGGATCTACGAGCAGTACTTC
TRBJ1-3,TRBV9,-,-,CASSIPSSGNTIYF,TGTGCCAGCAGCATACCAAGCTCTGGAAACACCATATATTTT
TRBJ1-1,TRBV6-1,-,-,CASRGDRSLYTEAFF,TGTGCCAGCAGGGGAGACAGAAGCCTGTACACTGAAGCTTTCTTT
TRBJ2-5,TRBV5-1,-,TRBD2,CASTGLVQETQYF,TGCGCCAGCACCGGACTAGTGCAAGAGACCCAGTACTTC
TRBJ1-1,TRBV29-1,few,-,CSVPRAGNTEAFF,TGCAGCGTTCCCAGGGCCGGGAACACTGAAGCTTTCTTT
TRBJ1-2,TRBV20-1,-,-,CSARDKNGYTF,TGCAGTGCTAGAGATAAGAATGGCTACACCTTC
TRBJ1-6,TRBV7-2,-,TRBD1,CASSLQGDRNSPLHF,TGTGCCAGCAGCTTACAGGGGGATCGTAATTCACCCCTCCACTTT
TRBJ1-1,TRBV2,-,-,CASSEHEGVGTEAFF,TGTGCCAGCAGTGAACATGAAGGGGTCGGGACTGAAGCTTTCTTT
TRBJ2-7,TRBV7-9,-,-,CASSSRGIHPYEQYF,TGTGCCAGCAGCTCCCGGGGAATCCACCCCTACGAGCAGTACTTC
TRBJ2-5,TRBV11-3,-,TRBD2,CASSLSRAGGRLGKETQYF,TGTGCCAGCAGCTTGAGCCGCGCGGGGGGTAGGCTAGGCAAAGAGACCCAGTACTTC
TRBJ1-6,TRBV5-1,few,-,CASSLGHQFSPLHF,TGCGCCAGCAGCTTAGGGCACCAATTTTCACCCCTCCACTTT
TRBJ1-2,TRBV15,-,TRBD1,CATSRGPGQGGRGYTF,TGTGCCACCAGCAGAGGACCAGGACAGGGAGGACGTGGCTACACCTTC
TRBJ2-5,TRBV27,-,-,CASSWETGKSPKQETQYF,TGTGCCAGCAGTTGGGAGACAGGAAAGTCACCAAAACAAGAGACCCAGTACTTC
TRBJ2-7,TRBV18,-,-,CASSPSAVSYEQYF,TGTGCCAGCTCACCCTCTGCGGTCTCCTACGAGCAGTACTTC
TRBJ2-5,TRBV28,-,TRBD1,CASSLYRGVETQYF,TGTGCCAGCAGTTTATACAGGGGGGTCGAGACCCAGTACTTC
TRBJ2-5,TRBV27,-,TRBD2,CASSQLGTTQETQYF,TGTGCCAGCAGCCAATTGGGGACTACCCAAGAGACCCAGTACTTC
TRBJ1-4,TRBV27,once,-,CASSLAGIGEKLFF,TGTGCCAGCAGTTTAGCAGGGATTGGTGAAAAACTGTTTTTT
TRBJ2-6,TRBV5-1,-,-,CASSSLASGANVLTF,TGCGCCAGCAGCTCGCTCGCCTCTGGGGCCAACGTCCTGACTTTC
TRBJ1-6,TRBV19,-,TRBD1,CASSTLGQFYNSPLHF,TGTGCCAGTAGTACCCTGGGACAGTTCTATAATTCACCCCTCCACTTT
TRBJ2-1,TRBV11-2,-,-,CASSLLRNLYNEQFF,TGTGCCAGCAGCTTACTCCGGAACCTCTACAATGAGCAGTTCTTC
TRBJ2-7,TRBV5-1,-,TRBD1,CASSFITGGSYEQYF,TGCGCCAGCAGCTTTATAACAGGGGGCAGCTACGAGCAGTACTTC
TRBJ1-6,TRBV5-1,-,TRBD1,CASSFGTGVGSPLHF,TGCGCCAGCAGCTTTGGGACAGGGGTTGGTTCACCCCTCCACTTT
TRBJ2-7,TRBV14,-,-,CASSLPGQLTYEQYF,TGTGCCAGCAGCCTTCCCGGACAGTTAACCTACGAGCAGTACTTC
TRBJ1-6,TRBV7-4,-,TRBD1,CASSIHTGGGDSPLHF,TGTGCCAGCAGCATACATACAGGGGGCGGCGATTCACCCCTCCACTTT
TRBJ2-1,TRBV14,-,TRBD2,CASSWGLADYNEQFF,TGTGCCAGCAGCTGGGGACTAGCGGACTACAATGAGCAGTTCTTC
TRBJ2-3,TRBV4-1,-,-,CASSSLGGPTDTQYF,TGCGCCAGCAGCTCCCTCGGGGGGCCGACAGATACGCAGTATTTT
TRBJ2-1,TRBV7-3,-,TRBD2,CASSPPGLAGGPNEQFF,TGTGCCAGCAGCCCCCCGGGACTAGCGGGCGGCCCCAATGAGCAGTTCTTC
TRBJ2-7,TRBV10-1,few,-,CASSDVGRGLYEQYF,TGCGCCAGCAGCGACGTAGGGAGAGGACTGTATGAGCAGTACTTC
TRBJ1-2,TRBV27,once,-,CASSLKGHYGYTF,TGTGCCAGCAGTTTGAAAGGCCACTATGGCTACACCTTC
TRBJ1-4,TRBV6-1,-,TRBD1,CASSVRQGRVDEKLFF,TGTGCCAGCAGTGTAAGACAGGGGAGGGTGGATGAAAAACTGTTTTTT
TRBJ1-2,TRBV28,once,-,CASSSVGYGTPGMYGYTF,TGTGCCAGCAGTTCAGTCGGATACGGGACTCCGGGGATGTATGGCTACACCTTC
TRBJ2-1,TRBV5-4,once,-,CASSSLLKNEQFF,TGTGCCAGCAGCTCCCTTTTGAAGAATGAGCAGTTCTTC
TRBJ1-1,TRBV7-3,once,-,CASSSLGANTEAFF,TGTGCCAGCAGCTCGCTCGGGGCGAACACTGAAGCTTTCTTT
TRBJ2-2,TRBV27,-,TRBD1,CASSPGGTGQTGELFF,TGTGCCAGCAGTCCAGGGGGGACAGGACAGACCGGGGAGCTGTTTTTT
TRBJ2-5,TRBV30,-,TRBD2,CAWSGLAAGQFQETQYF,TGTGCCTGGAGTGGACTAGCGGCTGGACAATTCCAAGAGACCCAGTACTTC
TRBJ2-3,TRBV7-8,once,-,CASSLVVRGKGTDTQYF,TGTGCCAGCAGCTTAGTAGTTAGGGGGAAAGGCACAGATACGCAGTATTTT
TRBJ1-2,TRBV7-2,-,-,CASSRWGYYGYTF,TGTGCCAGCAGCCGTTGGGGCTACTATGGCTACACCTTC
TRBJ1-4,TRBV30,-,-,CARSFRGANEKLFF,TGTGCCCGGAGTTTCCGGGGGGCTAATGAAAAACTGTTTTTT
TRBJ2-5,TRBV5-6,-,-,CASSRDPYQETQYF,TGTGCCAGCAGCCGGGACCCGTACCAAGAGACCCAGTACTTC
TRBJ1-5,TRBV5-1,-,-,CASSLDGSDHQPQHF,TGCGCCAGCAGCTTGGATGGATCGGATCATCAGCCCCAGCATTTT
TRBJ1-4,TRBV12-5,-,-,CASGLGSVLNEKLFF,TGTGCTAGTGGTTTGGGTTCAGTCCTTAATGAAAAACTGTTTTTT
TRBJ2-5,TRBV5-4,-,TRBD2,CASSLLGGETQYF,TGTGCCAGCAGCTTGCTGGGAGGGGAGACCCAGTACTTC
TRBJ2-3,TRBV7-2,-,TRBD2,CASSLTGFRGGKDTQYF,TGTGCCAGCAGCCTCACCGGCTTCCGGGGGGGCAAAGATACGCAGTATTTT
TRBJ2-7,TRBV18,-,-,CASSPQGEAYEQYF,TGTGCCAGCTCACCACAGGGGGAAGCCTACGAGCAGTACTTC
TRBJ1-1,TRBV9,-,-,CASSWVKGRSTEAFF,TGTGCCAGCAGCTGGGTTAAGGGACGGTCCACTGAAGCTTTCTTT
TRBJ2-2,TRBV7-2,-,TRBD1,CASSLGQGMTGELFF,TGTGCCAGCAGCTTAGGACAGGGCATGACCGGGGAGCTGTTTTTT
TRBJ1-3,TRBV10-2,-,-,CASSETFTGLGNTIYF,TGCGCCAGCAGTGAGACCTTTACAGGGCTCGGAAACACCATATATTTT
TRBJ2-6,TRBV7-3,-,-,CASSLPGSGANVLTF,TGTGCCAGCAGCCTCCCGGGTTCCGGGGCCAACGTCCTGACTTTC
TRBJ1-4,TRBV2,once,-,CASSEGIFGEKLFF,TGTGCCAGCAGTGAGGGCATCTTTGGAGAAAAACTGTTTTTT
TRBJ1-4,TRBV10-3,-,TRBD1,CAIGQGGEKLFF,TGTGCCATAGGACAGGGAGGAGAAAAACTGTTTTTT
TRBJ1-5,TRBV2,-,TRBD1,CASSTQGWLGQPQHF,TGTGCCAGCAGTACACAGGGGTGGCTCGGTCAGCCCCAGCATTTT
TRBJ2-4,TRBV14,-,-,CASSQDLRGIQYF,TGTGCCAGCAGCCAAGATCTCCGGGGCATTCAGTACTTC
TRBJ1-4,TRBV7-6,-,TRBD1,CASSSRTGDEKLFF,TGTGCCAGCAGCTCCCGGACAGGGGATGAAAAACTGTTTTTT